This entry lists 20 T cell receptor beta chains sequenced from one sample in a study of T cell responses to AZD1222 COVID-19 vaccine. Some clones are missing from TCRdb's copy, which holds only in-frame ones; the method was immunoSEQ multiplex PCR. The sample has about 170,000 clones; around 88% are singletons. The source was peripheral blood, collected 28 days after the second AZD1222 dose. These receptors all stem from an adult who received the AZD1222 COVID-19 vaccine.

The chain recombines TRBV4-2 with TRBJ2-7; no clear D gene. Germline CDR1 is LGHNA and CDR2 is YNFKEQ. The V end lost 0 bases, the J end lost 12 bases, and 15 bases lay between the germline ends. The CDR3 covers 13 residues. CDR3 residues: CASSQDGSGSRYF. The CDR3 DNA is TGTGCCAGCAGCCAAGATGGATCGGGTAGCAGGTACTTC.

The chain links TRBV6-5 to TRBJ2-5, with TRBD2 identical over 8 bases. V trimming: 6 bases; J trimming: 2 bases; junction bases outside the gene matches: 5. The V gene's germline CDR1 is MNHEY and CDR2 SVGAGI. The CDR3 is made up of 14 amino acids. The CDR3 nucleotides are TGTGCCAGCAGCTTAGCGGGGTCACAAGAGACCCAGTACTTC. This codes for CASSLAGSQETQYF.

This chain uses TRBV7-4 with TRBJ1-6; a weak D match, TRBD1 (6 bases). Trimming pared 3 bases from V and 0 bases from J, leaving 24 bases between. The CDR3 length is 21 residues. Looked up from germline, CDR1 is SGHVT and CDR2 is SQSDAQ. The CDR3 nucleotides read TGTGCCAGCAGCTTGAGTCGGCACAGAGGGGGAAATAGCTCCTATAATTCACCCCTCCACTTT. This gives the protein CASSLSRHRGGNSSYNSPLHF.

J is TRBJ2-1 and V is TRBV7-8, with 16 bases aligning to TRBD2. V lost 5 bases and J lost 9; bases outside the gene matches: 4. Looked up from germline, CDR1 is SGHVS and CDR2 is FQNEAQ. This CDR3 region has 15 residues. CDR3 sequence reads: CASSLGTSGGAEQFF. Here the CDR3 DNA reads TGTGCCAGCAGCCTGGGGACTAGCGGGGGGGCTGAGCAGTTCTTC.

This rearrangement joins TRBV5-4 to TRBJ2-7; possibly TRBD2 for D (5 bases). V was clipped by 1 base and J by 4 bases, with 15 bases between them. The CDR3 extends over 15 amino acids. Germline V gives CDR1 SGHNT, CDR2 YYREEE (reference sequence). DNA of the CDR3: TGTGCCAGCAGCTTGAATCCTAGCCTTTCATACGAGCAGTACTTC. Its translation is CASSLNPSLSYEQYF.

The chain uses TRBV5-4 and TRBJ2-3; TRBD1 matches 9 bases. V gave up 3 bases and J gave up 3 bases; unmatched junction bases: 2. This CDR3 is built from 14 residues. Germline values: CDR1 SGHNT, CDR2 YYREEE (reference sequence). CDR3 DNA sequence: TGTGCCAGCAGCTCGACAGGGGGGACAGATACGCAGTATTTT. Translation: CASSSTGGTDTQYF.

This sequence joins TRBV19 and TRBJ2-2; maybe TRBD1 (6 bases). Germline values: CDR1 LNHDA, CDR2 SQIVND (reference sequence). The CDR3 sequence is 16 residues long. V was shortened by 5 bases and J by 5 bases, with 18 bases between the two germline ends. CDR3 residues: CASSQWTRGITGELFF. For the CDR3, the DNA is TGTGCCAGTAGTCAGTGGACCAGGGGTATAACCGGGGAGCTGTTTTTT.

This rearrangement joins TRBV5-1 to TRBJ1-6; no reliable D call. Trimming took 0 bases from V and 6 from J, leaving 13 bases between them. The CDR3 covers 16 residues. Per germline, CDR1 SGHRS and CDR2 YFSETQ. The CDR3 DNA follows: TGCGCCAGCAGCTTGGACCCGGGCGGTGGTAATTCACCCCTCCACTTT. Translation: CASSLDPGGGNSPLHF. Using reference TRBV5-1 and TRBJ1-6 for the parts outside the CDR3, the full variable domain is KAGVTQTPRYLIKTRGQQVTLSCSPISGHRSVSWYQQTPGQGLQFLFEYFSETQRNKGNFPGRFSGRQFSNSRSEMNVSTLELGDSALYLCASSLDPGGGNSPLHFGNGTRLTVT.

The CDR3 nucleotides read TGTGCCAGCTCACCACCTGGGGGTCGCAATCAGCCCCAGCATTTT. Translating it yields CASSPPGGRNQPQHF. The gene calls are TRBV18 and TRBJ1-5, with D maybe TRBD1 (5 bases). The V and J ends lost 0 bases and 2 bases respectively, with 8 bases between them. CDR3 size: 15 residues. Germline V gives CDR1 KGHSH, CDR2 LQKENI.

The chain joins TRBV6-5 to TRBJ1-2; 12 bases are a match to TRBD1. The junction had 5 bases not matched to a gene; V was cut back by 5 bases and J by 4 bases. The germline gives CDR1 MNHEY, CDR2 SVGAGI. This CDR3 is built from 15 residues. The DNA for the CDR3 is TGTGCCAGCAGTCCCGGGACAGGGGGCCTCTATGGCTACACCTTC. It yields the protein CASSPGTGGLYGYTF.

The chain recombines TRBV5-1 with TRBJ2-7, with TRBD1 matching over 9 bases. The CDR3 covers 16 residues. J gave up 4 bases and V 0 bases, and 8 bases lay outside the gene matches. Germline V gene sequence: CDR1 SGHRS, CDR2 YFSETQ. CDR3 sequence: CASSLDGTGKWYEQYF. The CDR3 coding sequence is TGCGCCAGCAGCTTGGACGGGACAGGGAAATGGTACGAGCAGTACTTC.

The chain combines TRBV4-2 with TRBJ1-6; tentative D call: TRBD1 (5 bases). Trimming pared 0 bases from V and 9 bases from J, leaving 9 bases between. This CDR3 is 14 amino acids long. Per the germline V gene, CDR1 is LGHNA and CDR2 is YNFKEQ. Written as DNA, the CDR3 is TGTGCCAGCAGCCAAGAGCAGGGAGTTTCACCCCTCCACTTT. Amino acid sequence: CASSQEQGVSPLHF.

The rearrangement uses TRBV30 and TRBJ2-7; D unclear. Per germline, CDR1 GTSNPN and CDR2 SVGIG (reference sequence). Between the trimmed V and J ends, which lost 0 bases and 1 base, there was a span of 16 bases. The CDR3 is made up of 16 amino acids. Here the CDR3 reads CAWSVEFWEMSYEQYF. The CDR3 coding sequence is TGTGCCTGGAGTGTAGAATTCTGGGAAATGTCCTACGAGCAGTACTTC.

This chain uses TRBV2 with TRBJ1-1; 9 bases are shared with TRBD1. Germline V gene lookup returns CDR1 SNHLY and CDR2 FYNNEI. The CDR3 covers 12 residues. V shed 8 bases, J shed 7 bases, and the junction held 5 bases outside the gene matches. CDR3 nucleotide sequence: TGTGCCAGCCTCAGACAGGGGGGTGAAGCTTTCTTT. The encoded protein is CASLRQGGEAFF.

The chain combines TRBV4-1 with TRBJ2-7, with a weak D call TRBD1 (7 bases). The germline V gene encodes CDR1 MGHRA and CDR2 YSYEKL. CDR3 length: 14 amino acids. Trimming took 4 bases from V and 3 from J, leaving 13 bases between them. The CDR3 DNA reads TGCGCCAGCAGCCCGGGGGACAGCGGCTACGAGCAGTACTTC. This gives the protein CASSPGDSGYEQYF.

The chain employs TRBV10-3 and TRBJ2-7; D assignment may be TRBD1 or TRBD2 (5 bases each). The CDR3 has 16 residues. The germline V gene has CDR1 ENHRY and CDR2 SYGVKD. Trimming pared 4 bases from V and 1 base from J, leaving 17 bases between. The CDR3 region is CAISGGKVGNSYEQYF. For the CDR3, the DNA is TGTGCCATCAGTGGGGGGAAGGTAGGTAATTCCTACGAGCAGTACTTC.

The table lists this clone with a few counts. The V and J genes are TRBV6-4 and TRBJ1-2; no definite D call. This CDR3 region has 14 residues. Germline V gene sequence: CDR1 MRHNA, CDR2 SNTAGT. Trimming took 3 bases from V and 4 from J, leaving 12 bases between them. The CDR3 protein is CASSEEGLGYGYTF. Here the CDR3 DNA reads TGTGCCAGCAGTGAAGAAGGGCTTGGCTATGGCTACACCTTC.

J is TRBJ2-5 and V is TRBV7-9; D is undetermined. Trimming removed 1 base at V and 3 bases at J, with 12 bases between. Germline CDR1 SEHNR, CDR2 FQNEAQ (reference sequence). The CDR3 totals 15 residues. CDR3 region: CASSLEATSKETQYF. Written as DNA, the CDR3 is TGTGCCAGCAGCTTAGAAGCTACCTCTAAAGAGACCCAGTACTTC.

V is TRBV30 and J is TRBJ1-1, with D hard to call. This CDR3 region has 12 residues. The germline V gene encodes CDR1 GTSNPN and CDR2 SVGIG (reference sequence). Trimming took 0 bases from V and 3 from J, leaving 5 bases between them. The DNA for the CDR3 is TGTGCCTGGAGTGTTCGGCACACTGAAGCTTTCTTT. It specifies CAWSVRHTEAFF.

The chain couples TRBV4-3 to TRBJ2-7; TRBD1 agrees at 7 bases. Per germline, CDR1 LGHNA and CDR2 YSLEER. V lost 4 bases to trimming and J lost 5 bases; unmatched junction nucleotides: 8. This CDR3 comprises 14 residues. The CDR3 DNA follows: TGCGCCAGCAGCCTCCAGGTAGGGGGCGACGAGCAGTACTTC. Protein: CASSLQVGGDEQYF.